This TCR beta chain was retrieved from a study of metastatic and nonmetastatic thyroid tumors (TCRdb year 2020). Some background on the complete study: Repertoires were compared across peripheral blood and tumor or nodule tissue samples from malignant and benign thyroid patients.

The library was produced with PCR. The sequencer was an Illumina HiSeq 4000. High-throughput sequencing was used to profile the TCR beta-chain CDR3 region of each patient. In the source study's methods: A classifier to discriminate distant-metastatic papillary thyroid cancer patients was built from CDR3 differences across clinicopathological groups. To measure repertoire diversity the researchers used the Shannon index, while the Morisita-Horn index served to gauge how similar the tumor and blood repertoires were. TCRdb itself trimmed the public reads at Q25 with fastp, ran MiXCR and retained productive beta chains. None of the V and J calls come from the authors' own analysis; TCRdb made them. The sample records 22,000 or so clones, approximately 15% of which are singletons. Approximately 14% of the sample lies in the top ten. There are many counts of this clone. The antigen it recognizes is unknown. No per-base quality is available; no much larger clone lies one base away.

Before undergoing thyroid surgery, none of the patients had been given any kind of treatment. Using T-cell receptor beta sequencing, the researchers looked back retrospectively at clinical samples from patients, gathered between about 2011 and 2018. V loses 5 bases at its end and J loses 2 bases; junction bases beyond the gene matches: 9. Sequences SGHRS (CDR1) and YFSETQ (CDR2) are obtained from the germline V gene. The CDR3 contains 15 residues, cysteine and phenylalanine counted. The retained sequence is limited to the CDR3, 45 bases, with the frame set at the first base. What the research found in general, with its limitations: TCR beta diversity was reported as significantly higher in malignant tumors than in benign nodules, in both blood and tumor samples.

The TCR was taken from a female donor with papillary thyroid cancer or a benign thyroid nodule (not recorded which). Some clones in this sample may be carry-over from other donors' samples. Sequencing was performed on tumor tissue. The rearrangement combines TRBV5-1 with TRBJ2-5; TRBD1 agrees with 7 junctional bases. Here is the DNA: TGCGCCAGCAGATATTCCGGGACAGCACAAGAGACCCAGTACTTC. It specifies CASRYSGTAQETQYF.